A selection of T cell receptor beta chains follows, all from one sample in a study of blood T cell repertoires in COVID-19. Method: immunoSEQ multiplex PCR; TCRdb's copy keeps in-frame clones and lacks some. The sample yields 200,000 to 300,000 clones, 85% to 90% seen once. Sequencing was done on a sample of PBMCs or T cells enriched from blood (not recorded which). The receptors here all came from a man aged 50 to 59 who had been exposed to COVID-19. The CDR3 runs from the conserved cysteine through the conserved F or W. A D gene is named only where the DNA matches it firmly. Some rows mark clone size as missing; the rest say once, few, many or name a class of expanded clone.

J: TRBJ2-3; V: TRBV19; size: .; D: TRBD2; CDR3: CASSSGTSGPGGTQYF; DNA: TGTGCCAGTAGTTCCGGGACTAGCGGGCCGGGGGGTACGCAGTATTTT
J: TRBJ2-7; V: TRBV5-4; size: .; D: TRBD2; CDR3: CASSSLAGARKEQYF; DNA: TGTGCCAGCAGCTCACTAGCGGGGGCGCGGAAAGAGCAGTACTTC
J: TRBJ2-1; V: TRBV1; size: .; D: .; CDR3: CTSSQETLAGYNEQFF; DNA: TGCACCAGCAGCCAAGAGACACTAGCGGGGTACAATGAGCAGTTCTTC
J: TRBJ2-7; V: TRBV5-1; size: .; D: .; CDR3: CASSLGSGAYEQYF; DNA: TGCGCCAGCAGCTTGGGATCGGGGGCCTACGAGCAGTACTTC
J: TRBJ2-5; V: TRBV19; size: .; D: .; CDR3: CASSPRTVTVPHF; DNA: TGTGCCAGTAGTCCCCGGACAGTAACCGTACCTCACTTC
J: TRBJ1-4; V: TRBV9; size: .; D: .; CDR3: CASSYQGGGWEKLFF; DNA: TGTGCCAGCAGCTACCAGGGAGGGGGTTGGGAAAAACTGTTTTTT
J: TRBJ1-1; V: TRBV5-1; size: .; D: .; CDR3: CASNFPSGQQRAFF; DNA: TGCGCCAGCAACTTCCCAAGCGGACAGCAACGAGCTTTCTTT
J: TRBJ1-1; V: TRBV2; size: .; D: TRBD1; CDR3: CASKATGGTEAFF; DNA: TGTGCCAGCAAAGCGACAGGGGGCACTGAAGCTTTCTTT
J: TRBJ2-3; V: TRBV30; size: .; D: TRBD1; CDR3: CAWTQAQGTDTQYF; DNA: TGTGCCTGGACCCAAGCACAGGGGACAGATACGCAGTATTTT
J: TRBJ2-3; V: TRBV5-1; size: .; D: TRBD2; CDR3: CASTTGGGTDTQYF; DNA: TGCGCCAGCACCACGGGGGGTGGCACAGATACGCAGTATTTT
J: TRBJ1-5; V: TRBV5-1; size: .; D: TRBD1; CDR3: CASSEGQGNQPQHF; DNA: TGCGCCAGCAGCGAAGGACAGGGCAATCAGCCCCAGCATTTT
J: TRBJ2-1; V: TRBV5-1; size: .; D: TRBD1; CDR3: CASSPDRGVYNEQFF; DNA: TGCGCCAGCAGCCCCGACAGGGGTGTCTACAATGAGCAGTTCTTC
J: TRBJ1-1; V: TRBV9; size: .; D: TRBD1; CDR3: CASSVGQALNTEAFF; DNA: TGTGCCAGCAGCGTGGGACAGGCCTTGAACACTGAAGCTTTCTTT
J: TRBJ2-2; V: TRBV25-1; size: .; D: TRBD2; CDR3: CASSEQLAGDTGELFF; DNA: TGTGCCAGCAGTGAACAATTAGCGGGAGACACCGGGGAGCTGTTTTTT
J: TRBJ1-4; V: TRBV27; size: .; D: .; CDR3: CASSLTRKEEKLFF; DNA: TGTGCCAGCAGTTTGACAAGGAAAGAAGAAAAACTGTTTTTT
J: TRBJ1-1; V: TRBV5-1; size: .; D: .; CDR3: CASSLVGGGTEAFF; DNA: TGCGCCAGCAGCTTGGTAGGGGGAGGGACTGAAGCTTTCTTT
J: TRBJ2-3; V: TRBV28; size: .; D: TRBD2; CDR3: CASSLAGGGYTDTQYF; DNA: TGTGCCAGCAGTTTAGCGGGAGGGGGCTACACAGATACGCAGTATTTT
J: TRBJ2-3; V: TRBV7-2; size: .; D: TRBD2; CDR3: CASSSQRRGTDTQYF; DNA: TGTGCCAGCAGCTCCCAACGGCGGGGGACAGATACGCAGTATTTT
J: TRBJ2-1; V: TRBV24-1; size: .; D: TRBD2; CDR3: CATSSLTSGDNEQFF; DNA: TGTGCCACCAGTTCCCTGACTAGCGGTGACAATGAGCAGTTCTTC
J: TRBJ1-5; V: TRBV3-1/TRBV3-2; size: .; D: .; CDR3: CASSYGVPFWHHQPQHF; DNA: TGTGCCAGCAGCTATGGTGTTCCATTTTGGCATCATCAGCCCCAGCATTTT
J: TRBJ2-7; V: TRBV3-1/TRBV3-2; size: .; D: TRBD2; CDR3: CASSRTALAGGPAYEQYF; DNA: TGTGCCAGCAGCCGCACGGCACTAGCGGGGGGACCCGCCTACGAGCAGTACTTC
J: TRBJ1-6; V: TRBV6-5; size: .; D: .; CDR3: CASSPYRNSPLHF; DNA: TGTGCCAGCAGTCCTTACAGAAATTCACCCCTCCACTTT
J: TRBJ1-2; V: TRBV30; size: .; D: .; CDR3: CAWSGPSGGYTF; DNA: TGTGCCTGGAGTGGTCCCTCCGGTGGCTACACCTTC
J: TRBJ2-3; V: TRBV19; size: .; D: .; CDR3: CASSIGTGTSTDTQYF; DNA: TGTGCCAGTAGTATCGGAACGGGGACTAGCACAGATACGCAGTATTTT
J: TRBJ2-7; V: TRBV27; size: .; D: .; CDR3: CASSYQGSYEQYF; DNA: TGTGCCAGCAGTTACCAGGGTTCCTACGAGCAGTACTTC
J: TRBJ1-2; V: TRBV12-3/TRBV12-4; size: .; D: TRBD1; CDR3: CASSKGQGDGYTF; DNA: TGTGCCAGCAGTAAAGGACAGGGTGATGGCTACACCTTC
J: TRBJ1-6; V: TRBV2; size: .; D: TRBD1; CDR3: CASSDSQGAVSPLHF; DNA: TGTGCCAGCAGTGACTCACAGGGGGCTGTTTCACCCCTCCACTTT
J: TRBJ1-1; V: TRBV2; size: .; D: .; CDR3: CASSDPGRGAFF; DNA: TGTGCCAGCAGTGACCCTGGTCGGGGAGCTTTCTTT
J: TRBJ1-5; V: TRBV24-1; size: .; D: TRBD1; CDR3: CATSDSWTGFQPQHF; DNA: TGTGCCACCAGTGATTCCTGGACAGGGTTCCAGCCCCAGCATTTT
J: TRBJ1-1; V: TRBV20-1; size: .; D: .; CDR3: CSARDLAVTFF; DNA: TGCAGTGCTAGAGATTTGGCCGTGACTTTCTTT
J: TRBJ1-2; V: TRBV29-1; size: .; D: .; CDR3: CSVLDSQDGYTF; DNA: TGCAGCGTTTTGGACAGTCAGGATGGCTACACCTTC
J: TRBJ2-5; V: TRBV6-1; size: .; D: .; CDR3: CASSETRPGAQYF; DNA: TGTGCCAGCAGTGAAACCCGCCCCGGGGCCCAGTACTTC
J: TRBJ1-1; V: TRBV18; size: .; D: .; CDR3: CASSPDLNTEAFF; DNA: TGTGCCAGCTCACCGGACTTGAACACTGAAGCTTTCTTT
J: TRBJ1-1; V: TRBV5-1; size: .; D: TRBD1; CDR3: CASSLPGTGDTEAFF; DNA: TGCGCCAGCAGCTTGCCCGGGACAGGTGACACTGAAGCTTTCTTT
J: TRBJ1-2; V: TRBV30; size: .; D: .; CDR3: CAWSVMARGYGYTF; DNA: TGTGCCTGGAGTGTAATGGCCAGGGGCTATGGCTACACCTTC
J: TRBJ1-1; V: TRBV18; size: .; D: .; CDR3: CASSPPGSIVEAFF; DNA: TGTGCCAGCTCACCACCGGGCAGCATCGTTGAAGCTTTCTTT
J: TRBJ2-7; V: TRBV19; size: .; D: TRBD1; CDR3: CASSVTGTDPYEQYF; DNA: TGTGCCAGTAGTGTGACCGGGACAGATCCCTACGAGCAGTACTTC
J: TRBJ2-5; V: TRBV5-1; size: .; D: .; CDR3: CASSLRGETQYF; DNA: TGCGCCAGCAGCTTGCGCGGAGAGACCCAGTACTTC
J: TRBJ1-5; V: TRBV19; size: .; D: TRBD1; CDR3: CASCGQGAWQPQHF; DNA: TGTGCCAGTTGTGGGCAGGGGGCCTGGCAGCCCCAGCATTTT
J: TRBJ2-1; V: TRBV7-2; size: once; D: TRBD2; CDR3: CASSTQASGGYNEQFF; DNA: TGTGCCAGCAGCACCCAGGCTAGCGGGGGGTACAATGAGCAGTTCTTC